This passage covers 16 T cell receptor beta chains from one sample sequenced in a study of CD8+CD57+ T cells in acquired aplastic anemia. Patients chosen for sequencing had CD8+CD57+ cells that had expanded, as shown by flow cytometry. Investigators profiled TCR beta VDJ and CDR3 from genomic DNA template. TCRdb recomputed calls from the reads with MiXCR, one row per CDR3 protein. The table has about 200,000 distinct CDR3 sequences, approximately 65% seen once; the top ten hold around 58%. Material: sorted CD4+, CD8+, or CD8+CD57+ T cells (not recorded which) from PBMCs. The receptors originated from a human donor with aplastic anemia.

The rearrangement joins TRBV15 to TRBJ2-7; 9 positions match TRBD1. Per the germline V gene, CDR1 is LNHNV and CDR2 is YYDKDF (reference sequence). This CDR3 is built from 17 residues. J lost 3 bases, V lost 2 bases, and 11 bases had no gene match. The CDR3 loop reads CATSRPFPGQGLYEQYF. The CDR3, as DNA: TGTGCCACCAGCAGACCATTTCCGGGACAGGGCCTCTACGAGCAGTACTTC.

The V call is TRBV10-3, the J call TRBJ2-1; 8 bases are a match to TRBD1. With 10 bases clipped from V and 7 bases from J, the junction kept 12 bases outside the gene matches. The CDR3 totals 14 residues. CDR1 and CDR2 (germline): ENHRY, SYGVKD. CDR3 nucleotides: TGTGCCACCCAGACAGGGGCCCTGCTTAATGAGCAGTTCTTC. The encoded protein is CATQTGALLNEQFF.

The V call is TRBV3-1, the J call TRBJ2-7; the D call may be TRBD1 or TRBD2 (5 bases each). The V end was cut by 6 bases, the J end by 3 bases, with 15 bases between. The germline V gene has CDR1 LGHDT and CDR2 YNNKEL (reference sequence). The CDR3 runs 14 residues. Written as DNA, the CDR3 is TGTGCCAGCAGTCCCCGGGACCGTTACTACGAGCAGTACTTC. This gives the protein CASSPRDRYYEQYF.

The rearrangement joins TRBV24-1 to TRBJ2-7; maybe TRBD2 (6 bases). The V end lost 4 bases, the J end lost 5 bases, and 11 bases lay between the germline ends. The CDR3 sequence is 13 residues long. CDR1 is KGHDR and CDR2 is SFDVKD in the germline V gene. CDR3 sequence reads: CATSDSRGDEQYF. The CDR3 nucleotides read TGTGCCACCAGTGACTCGCGGGGCGACGAGCAGTACTTC.

This clonotype was found a few times. The rearrangement uses TRBV5-1 and TRBJ1-6; the match to TRBD1 covers 8 bases. V lost 4 bases to trimming and J lost 8 bases; unmatched junction nucleotides: 11. CDR1 and CDR2 (germline): SGHRS, YFSETQ. The CDR3 runs 16 residues. This CDR3 reads CASSDGWGQEDSPLHF. In DNA form, the CDR3 reads TGCGCCAGCAGCGACGGCTGGGGACAGGAAGATTCACCCCTCCACTTT. Full variable domain (remainder filled in from reference TRBV5-1 and TRBJ1-6): KAGVTQTPRYLIKTRGQQVTLSCSPISGHRSVSWYQQTPGQGLQFLFEYFSETQRNKGNFPGRFSGRQFSNSRSEMNVSTLELGDSALYLCASSDGWGQEDSPLHFGNGTRLTVT.

The rearrangement uses TRBV28 and TRBJ2-5; no firm D call. Per germline, CDR1 MDHEN and CDR2 SYDVKM. This CDR3 contains 12 residues. Trimming stripped 0 bases from V and 5 bases from J, with 4 bases between. CDR3 DNA sequence: TGTGCCAGCAGTTTATGGAAGGAGACCCAGTACTTC. Translated, it gives CASSLWKETQYF.

The CDR3, as DNA: TGTGCCATCAGTGAGTTCGGGGGTAGATCGGGATCACCCCTCCACTTT. Translation: CAISEFGGRSGSPLHF. This chain links TRBV10-3 with TRBJ1-6, with TRBD1 as a possible D gene (5 bases). Germline V lookup: CDR1 ENHRY, CDR2 SYGVKD. The CDR3 loop spans 16 amino acids. V lost 1 base to trimming and J lost 10 bases, with 17 bases between them.

The rearrangement uses TRBV11-3 and TRBJ1-1; TRBD1 might be the D (6 bases). Trimming removed 6 bases from V and 1 base from J, with 18 bases in between. The CDR3 is 16 residues long. Germline V gives CDR1 SGHNT, CDR2 YENEEA. As DNA, the CDR3 is TGTGCCAGCAGTATCCCAGGGGCGAGTACGAACACTGAAGCTTTCTTT. Its translation: CASSIPGASTNTEAFF.

V is TRBV29-1 and J is TRBJ2-5, with 9 bases matching TRBD1. The CDR3 covers 15 residues. The junction had 7 bases not matched to a gene; V was cut back by 3 bases and J by 2 bases. Per the germline V gene, CDR1 is SQVTM and CDR2 is ANQGSEA. In nucleotides, the CDR3 is TGCAGCGTTGATTACAGGGGGCGGACGCAAGAGACCCAGTACTTC. This encodes CSVDYRGRTQETQYF. The entire variable domain, with the rest obtained from reference TRBV29-1 and TRBJ2-5, is as follows: SAVISQKPSRDICQRGTSLTIQCQVDSQVTMMFWYRQQPGQSLTLIATANQGSEATYESGFVIDKFPISRPNLTFSTLTVSNMSPEDSSIYLCSVDYRGRTQETQYFGPGTRLLVL.

The rearrangement uses TRBV30 and TRBJ2-5; 11 positions agree with TRBD2. The DNA matches TRBJ2-7 better at its end, which makes the J call doubtful. The germline CDR1 and CDR2 sequences are GTSNPN and SVGIG (reference sequence). This CDR3 is built from 17 residues. The CDR3 coding sequence is TGTGCCTGGAGTCCTCCCGATACTAGCGGGAGTCGATACGAGCAGTACTTC. This gives the protein CAWSPPDTSGSRYEQYF.

CDR3 region: CSARGATGIQETQYF. The DNA of the CDR3 is TGCAGTGCTAGAGGAGCTACAGGGATTCAAGAGACCCAGTACTTC. The chain carries TRBV20-1 and TRBJ2-5; a weak D match, TRBD1 (6 bases). This CDR3 region has 15 residues. Trimming stripped 1 base from V and 2 bases from J, with 14 bases between. Germline V gene data show CDR1 as DFQATT and CDR2 as SNEGSKA (reference sequence).

The J gene is TRBJ2-5, the V gene TRBV11-2; 10 bases match TRBD2. The CDR3 sequence is 14 residues long. V trimming: 1 base; J trimming: 7 bases; junction bases outside the gene matches: 3. The germline V gene encodes CDR1 SGHAT and CDR2 FQNNGV. The CDR3 coding sequence is TGTGCCAGCAGCTTAGTAATAGCGGGGGGGACCCAGTACTTC. Residues: CASSLVIAGGTQYF.

V is TRBV29-1 and J is TRBJ2-4, with D perhaps given as TRBD1 or TRBD2 (5 bases each). V dropped 1 base and J dropped 6 bases, with 7 bases sitting between them. Germline-derived CDR1 and CDR2 are SQVTM and ANQGSEA. The CDR3 runs 12 residues. This CDR3 is CSVEGGVNIQYF. In DNA form, the CDR3 reads TGCAGCGTTGAAGGAGGGGTAAACATTCAGTACTTC.

The chain uses TRBV4-2 and TRBJ2-2, with 7 bases identical to TRBD1. This CDR3 comprises 14 residues. With V trimmed by 4 bases and J by 5 bases, 4 bases remained unmatched. Germline CDR1 reads LGHNA; CDR2 reads YNFKEQ. In nucleotides, the CDR3 is TGTGCCAGCAGCCGGGTGACAGGGACCGGGGAGCTGTTTTTT. Its protein is CASSRVTGTGELFF.

About this clonotype itself: No conserved phenylalanine or tryptophan ends this CDR3, so it is likely a read error. V usage is TRBV15 and J usage is TRBJ1-6, with unresolved D. Germline CDR1 and CDR2: LNHNV and YYDKDF (reference sequence). There are 17 residues in the CDR3. With 1 base removed from V and 10 bases from J, the gap between germline ends came to 20 bases. The chain's CDR3 is CATSRGALWEAESPLHL. The CDR3 nucleotides read TGTGCCACCAGCAGAGGGGCACTGTGGGAGGCAGAATCACCCCTCCACCTT.

The chain is built from TRBV20-1 and TRBJ1-1; D gene ambiguous. This CDR3 has 13 amino acids. Trimming shortened V by 6 bases and J by 0 bases, and 11 bases separated the two germline ends. The V gene's germline CDR1 is DFQATT and CDR2 SNEGSKA (reference sequence). CDR3 in DNA: TGCAGTGCCCACCCGGGCATGAACACTGAAGCTTTCTTT. Translated: CSAHPGMNTEAFF.